A single sample gave rise to the 22 T cell receptor beta chains below, sequenced in a study of blood T cells in healthy people across ages. Sample-barcoded 5' priming and a J-beta primer mix drove a second PCR of about 6 to 12 cycles. TCRdb reanalysed the 5' RACE reads using MiXCR and keeps one entry per CDR3 protein. The repertoire consists of fewer than 2,000,000 distinct CDR3 sequences, with around 35% occurring once and the leading ten covering approximately 11%. The sequencing input was blood. Receptor source: a woman in her twenties or thirties in good health.

A word on this clonotype: The junction differs from germline at one of its ends, possibly a read error. V usage is TRBV28 and J usage is TRBJ2-5; D not certain. Germline V lookup: CDR1 MDHEN, CDR2 SYDVKM. This CDR3 contains 12 residues. The CDR3 reads CTSSPGQETQYF. The CDR3 nucleotides read TGTACCAGCAGTCCCGGCCAAGAGACCCAGTACTTC.

This clonotype was seen a handful of times. This could be a read error, since a much larger clone is one nucleotide away. This chain joins TRBV20-1 and TRBJ2-2; D could derive from TRBD1 or TRBD2 (5 bases each). The ends were cut back, 3 bases at V and 0 bases at J, with 11 bases in the middle. CDR1 and CDR2 (germline): DFQATT, SNEGSKA (reference sequence). This CDR3 comprises 15 residues. Written as DNA, the CDR3 is TGCAGTGCTAGTCAGTTGGGGGCGAACACCGGGGAGCTGTTTTTT. Encoded protein: CSASQLGANTGELFF.

As regards this clonotype: Mismatch with germline at one junction end may stem from a read error. The CDR3 nucleotides are TGTGCCGGCAGTTTATCGAATTCCCGGTATGGCTACACCTTC. Its protein product is CAGSLSNSRYGYTF. The chain couples TRBV27 to TRBJ1-2; D is unclear. Germline V lookup: CDR1 MNHEY, CDR2 SMNVEV (reference sequence). The CDR3 has 14 residues.

The table lists this clonotype with a count of one. A much larger clone differs by one base, so this may be a read error. The V and J genes are TRBV29-1 and TRBJ2-1; no clear D. V lost 7 bases, J lost 5 bases, and 12 bases lay in between. The CDR3 extends over 12 amino acids. Germline V gene lookup returns CDR1 SQVTM and CDR2 ANQGSEA. The CDR3 region is CSGVQWDNEQFF. CDR3 sequence (DNA): TGCAGCGGTGTACAGTGGGACAATGAGCAGTTCTTC.

The CDR3 region has the DNA TGCGCCAGCGCCCCTTATGGGGAGAACACCGGGGAGCTGTTTTTT. Amino acid sequence: CASAPYGENTGELFF. The V call is TRBV4-1, the J call TRBJ2-2; D unresolved. Trimming took 8 bases from V and 1 from J, leaving 14 bases between them. The germline V gene has CDR1 MGHRA and CDR2 YSYEKL. This CDR3 has 15 amino acids.

This clonotype came up a few times. The chain employs TRBV4-1 and TRBJ2-4, with D uncertain. The tail of the sequence fits TRBJ2-5 better, so the J call may be wrong. Germline V gene data show CDR1 as MGHRA and CDR2 as YSYEKL. The length of the CDR3 is 14 residues. The CDR3 sequence: CASSLFHTQETQYF. The CDR3 DNA reads as TGCGCCAGCAGCCTCTTCCATACCCAAGAGACCCAGTACTTC.

This chain uses TRBV20-1 with TRBJ2-7, with a tentative D call TRBD2 (6 bases). This CDR3 is built from 14 residues. The V and J ends lost 5 bases and 0 bases respectively, with 14 bases between them. Germline V gives CDR1 DFQATT, CDR2 SNEGSKA (reference sequence). In DNA form, the CDR3 reads TGCAGTGCTTCCCGGGACTTGCTCTCCTACGAGCAGTACTTC. Protein: CSASRDLLSYEQYF.

Note on this clonotype: An end of the junction does not agree with germline; a read error may underlie this. The V gene is TRBV6-6, the J gene TRBJ2-5, with 7 bases fitting TRBD2. This CDR3 is built from 14 residues. Germline CDR1 and CDR2: MNHNY and SVGAGI (reference sequence). CDR3 coding DNA: TGTGTCAGCAGTTCCGGGGCGGGGGACGAGACCCAGTACTTC. It yields the protein CVSSSGAGDETQYF.

Notes on this clonotype: Relative to the germline gene, one junction end is altered; a read error may explain this. The chain recombines TRBV5-1 with TRBJ1-5; possible D gene TRBD1, 6 bases. The germline V gene encodes CDR1 SGHRS and CDR2 YFSETQ. The CDR3 totals 15 residues. As DNA, the CDR3 is TGCGCCAGCAGCCCGAGAGGGGGAAGCAGTCAGCCCCAGCATTTT. This sequence encodes CASSPRGGSSQPQHF.

The chain employs TRBV3-1 and TRBJ1-1; D is unclear. Trimming took 2 bases from V and 0 from J, leaving 10 bases between them. Germline V gene sequence: CDR1 LGHDT, CDR2 YNNKEL (reference sequence). The CDR3 extends over 15 amino acids. The CDR3 DNA sequence: TGTGCCAGCAGCCAAAATCCTCGTATGAACACTGAAGCTTTCTTT. It codes for CASSQNPRMNTEAFF.

In this sample, this clonotype turned up a few times. The chain uses TRBV6-5 and TRBJ2-7; 8 bases agree with TRBD1. CDR1 is MNHEY and CDR2 is SVGAGI in the germline V gene. The CDR3 is made up of 14 amino acids. The trim removed 5 bases at V and 3 bases at J, leaving 6 bases unmatched. CDR3 residues: CASSEDRDIYEQYF. The CDR3 bases are TGTGCCAGCAGTGAGGACAGGGACATCTACGAGCAGTACTTC.

This sequence joins TRBV6-5 and TRBJ2-7; 10 bases are a match to TRBD1. CDR1 is MNHEY, CDR2 SVGAGI, per germline. The CDR3 spans 13 residues. V lost 8 bases, J lost 5 bases, and 6 bases stayed unmatched. CDR3 loop: CASLGTGDNEQYF. CDR3 DNA: TGTGCCAGCCTAGGGACAGGGGACAACGAGCAGTACTTC.

This clonotype was detected only once. The CDR3: CASSPDRLARRYEQYF. The CDR3 DNA reads TGTGCCAGCAGTCCCGACCGACTAGCAAGACGCTACGAGCAGTACTTC. The chain links TRBV6-1 to TRBJ2-4, with TRBD2 matching over 7 bases. The J call may not be correct, given that the DNA end is closer to TRBJ2-7. The CDR3 sequence is 16 residues long. Germline loops: CDR1 MNHNS, CDR2 SASEGT.

The J gene is TRBJ2-7, the V gene TRBV2; 7 positions match TRBD2. V lost 4 bases to trimming and J lost 2 bases; unmatched junction nucleotides: 14. The CDR3 totals 17 residues. Germline V lookup: CDR1 SNHLY, CDR2 FYNNEI. In DNA form, the CDR3 reads TGTGCCAGCAGTGCCGTGTTTGTGGGACTACCGACCTACGAGCAGTACTTC. Amino acid sequence: CASSAVFVGLPTYEQYF.

The gene calls are TRBV6-6 and TRBJ2-7; 7 bases match TRBD1. Germline trimming cut 6 bases from V and 3 bases from J; bases unmatched to any gene: 8. The CDR3 consists of 14 residues. CDR1 and CDR2 (germline): MNHNY, SVGAGI (reference sequence). This CDR3 reads CASRGQTGIYEQYF. CDR3 in DNA: TGTGCCAGCAGGGGCCAGACAGGGATCTACGAGCAGTACTTC.

The CDR3 protein is CSAGGLGQLLNQPQHF. In DNA, the CDR3 is TGCAGTGCCGGGGGCCTCGGGCAACTCTTAAATCAGCCCCAGCATTTT. The chain recombines TRBV20-1 with TRBJ1-5; tentative D call: TRBD1 (6 bases). Germline V lookup: CDR1 DFQATT, CDR2 SNEGSKA (reference sequence). The germline V and J ends were trimmed by 6 bases and 4 bases, with 22 bases remaining between them. The CDR3 consists of 16 residues.

The chain employs TRBV29-1 and TRBJ1-2; 7 bases fit TRBD1. CDR1 is SQVTM, CDR2 ANQGSEA, per germline. The CDR3 has 12 amino acids. J gave up 7 bases and V 6 bases, and 8 bases lay outside the gene matches. This CDR3 reads CSVGGTAVGYTF. CDR3 sequence (DNA): TGCAGCGTGGGGGGGACAGCCGTTGGCTACACCTTC.

The rearrangement uses TRBV6-5 and TRBJ2-1; 10 nucleotides match TRBD2. CDR3 length: 17 residues. CDR1 is MNHEY, CDR2 SVGAGI, per germline. The V gene end was trimmed by 3 bases and the J gene end by 4 bases; junction bases not matched to a gene: 9. The CDR3 region is CASSYQGRAGGYNEQFF. The DNA for the CDR3 is TGTGCCAGCAGTTATCAGGGACGAGCGGGGGGGTACAATGAGCAGTTCTTC.

This clonotype has a handful of counts. The chain employs TRBV5-5 and TRBJ1-6; TRBD1 might be the D (5 bases). CDR3 length equals 16 residues. Germline V gene sequence: CDR1 SGHKS, CDR2 YYEKEE (reference sequence). Trimming left V 0 bases short and J 5 bases short, with 12 bases between. The CDR3 sequence: CASSLGQPNHNSPLHF. DNA for the CDR3: TGTGCCAGCAGCTTGGGACAGCCGAATCATAATTCACCCCTCCACTTT.

This clonotype showed up just a few times. The chain recombines TRBV7-3 with TRBJ2-3; 9 bases are a match to TRBD2. CDR3 length: 19 residues. The germline V gene has CDR1 SGHTA and CDR2 FQGTGA. With V trimmed by 4 bases and J by 0 bases, 14 bases remained unmatched. This CDR3 reads CASSSGPAGGPVSTDTQYF. Here the CDR3 DNA reads TGTGCCAGCAGCTCAGGCCCAGCGGGGGGACCCGTTAGCACAGATACGCAGTATTTT.

The chain is built from TRBV27 and TRBJ2-1; D might be TRBD1 or TRBD2, each matching 5 bases. CDR1 is MNHEY and CDR2 is SMNVEV in the germline V gene (reference sequence). V was clipped by 8 bases and J by 9 bases, with 14 bases between them. This CDR3 is built from 12 residues. Here the CDR3 DNA reads TGTGCCAGCCGGACGGGACCACGTGAGCAGTTCTTC. The encoded protein is CASRTGPREQFF.

The rearrangement joins TRBV7-3 to TRBJ2-1; D is possibly TRBD1 (7 bases). Germline V lookup: CDR1 SGHTA, CDR2 FQGTGA. Deletions cut 8 bases from V and 7 bases from J, with 27 bases between. The CDR3 is 17 amino acids. CDR3 residues: CASGPWTGLEGGNEQFF. In nucleotides, the CDR3 is TGTGCCAGCGGCCCGTGGACAGGCCTGGAGGGGGGTAATGAGCAGTTCTTC.